This T cell receptor beta chain stems from a study of OX40 agonist ivuxolimab in advanced cancers. On the study more broadly: The patients got ivuxolimab, which is an agonistic anti-OX40 (CD134) antibody.

Sequenced by immunoSEQ multiplex PCR; TCRdb stores in-frame clones only, minus some. The sample comprises some 57,000 clones, less than 85% of which are singletons, and approximately 0.57% rests with the top ten. With 3 bases clipped from V and 0 bases from J, the junction kept 5 bases outside the gene matches. Germline-derived CDR1 and CDR2 are KGHSH and LQKENI. The CDR3 runs 16 residues. Study-wide results and limits: On average, CD8+ T cells showed a greater number of expanded clones than CD4+.

With respect to this clone: No antigen is known for it.

The sequences come from CD4+ or CD8+ T cells sorted from blood, collected in a trial of the OX40 agonist ivuxolimab. The TCR was taken from an adult with an advanced solid tumor such as melanoma, head and neck, liver or kidney cancer. This rearrangement joins TRBV18 to TRBJ2-1, with 7 bases identical to TRBD2. CDR3 loop: CASSPTGGGSYNEQFF. CDR3 bases: TGTGCCAGCTCACCTACGGGCGGGGGCTCCTACAATGAGCAGTTCTTC.